These T cell receptor beta chains were read from a single sample in a study of CD8 T cells in Susac syndrome. MiXCR was run by TCRdb on the immunoSEQ multiplex PCR reads, yielding one entry per CDR3 protein. The table lists 180,000 or so distinct CDR3 sequences, just under 95% of them singletons, with 0.14% in the top ten. Sequenced input: CD4+ T cells from PBMCs. Receptors were obtained from a human donor in good health. CDR3s include the opening cysteine and the closing phenylalanine or tryptophan. D genes are given only for firm matches. A row's size may be missing; if present it is once, few, many or a size class.

j_gene | len | d_gene | v_gene | abundance | CDR3aa | CDR3nt
TRBJ2-3 | 14 | NA | TRBV20-1 | NA | CSARPATGADTQYF | TGCAGTGCTAGGCCCGCCACTGGAGCAGATACGCAGTATTTT
TRBJ2-2 | 14 | NA | TRBV28 | NA | CASSGHPNTGELFF | TGTGCCAGCAGTGGACATCCTAACACCGGGGAGCTGTTTTTT
TRBJ1-6 | 15 | NA | TRBV24-1 | NA | CATSDRRYYNSPLHF | TGTGCCACCAGTGATCGGCGTTACTATAATTCACCCCTCCACTTT
TRBJ1-2 | 12 | NA | TRBV2 | NA | CASSEGPYGYTF | TGTGCCAGCAGTGAAGGGCCCTATGGCTACACCTTC
TRBJ1-1 | 15 | NA | TRBV7-9 | NA | CASSPNTGGNTEAFF | TGTGCCAGCAGCCCCAATACGGGGGGCAACACTGAAGCTTTCTTT
TRBJ2-5 | 16 | NA | TRBV7-2 | once | CASRLTLRALQETQYF | TGTGCCAGCAGGCTTACCCTTCGGGCCCTTCAAGAGACCCAGTACTTC
TRBJ2-6 | 15 | NA | TRBV7-2 | NA | CASSLQGPGANVLTF | TGTGCCAGCAGCTTACAGGGTCCTGGGGCCAACGTCCTGACTTTC
TRBJ2-2 | 13 | NA | TRBV5-6 | once | CASSLGFTGELFF | TGTGCCAGCAGCTTGGGTTTCACCGGGGAGCTGTTTTTT
TRBJ1-1 | 16 | TRBD1 | TRBV29-1 | NA | CSASWWIRTGTTEAFF | TGCAGCGCATCGTGGTGGATTAGGACAGGGACCACTGAAGCTTTCTTT
TRBJ1-6 | 14 | TRBD1 | TRBV25-1 | NA | CASSAIGTVDSLHF | TGTGCCAGCAGCGCCATCGGGACAGTTGATTCCCTCCACTTT
TRBJ1-2 | 15 | NA | TRBV3-1 | NA | CASSPLGGSGYGYTF | TGTGCCAGCAGCCCCCTTGGGGGGTCTGGCTATGGCTACACCTTC
TRBJ1-1 | 12 | NA | TRBV7-2 | once | CASSLEVSEAFF | TGTGCCAGCAGCTTAGAGGTTTCTGAAGCTTTCTTT
TRBJ1-5 | 17 | TRBD1 | TRBV29-1 | NA | CSGLLDRPTMVDQPQHF | TGCAGCGGTCTCTTGGACAGGCCCACAATGGTGGATCAGCCCCAGCATTTT
TRBJ1-1 | 13 | NA | TRBV29-1 | NA | CSVERTINTEAFF | TGCAGCGTTGAGAGGACAATAAACACTGAAGCTTTCTTT
TRBJ2-3 | 14 | TRBD1 | TRBV2 | NA | CASIRDRGTDTQYF | TGTGCCAGCATTCGGGACAGAGGCACAGATACGCAGTATTTT
TRBJ1-3 | 15 | TRBD1 | TRBV14 | NA | CASSQGQGLGNTIYF | TGTGCCAGCAGCCAAGGACAGGGCCTTGGAAACACCATATATTTT
TRBJ2-7 | 14 | NA | TRBV19 | NA | CASTARGETYEQYF | TGTGCCAGTACAGCGAGGGGTGAGACCTACGAGCAGTACTTC
TRBJ2-5 | 16 | TRBD1 | TRBV14 | NA | CASSHRTGLYQETQYF | TGTGCCAGCAGCCACCGGACAGGATTGTACCAAGAGACCCAGTACTTC
TRBJ2-7 | 12 | NA | TRBV12-3/TRBV12-4 | NA | CASSLRVGEQYF | TGTGCCAGCAGTCTCAGGGTCGGCGAGCAGTACTTC
TRBJ2-3 | 15 | TRBD2 | TRBV28 | NA | CASSLQRGGLHTQYF | TGTGCCAGCAGTTTACAGCGGGGGGGCTTACATACGCAGTATTTT
TRBJ2-1 | 15 | TRBD2 | TRBV3-1 | NA | CASSYQRGSYNEQFF | TGTGCCAGCAGCTACCAGCGGGGCTCCTACAATGAGCAGTTCTTC
TRBJ2-5 | 12 | TRBD2 | TRBV29-1 | NA | CSGGPSGETQYF | TGCAGCGGAGGCCCTAGCGGAGAGACCCAGTACTTC
TRBJ2-7 | 15 | TRBD1 | TRBV7-6 | NA | CASSLEQGRSYEQYF | TGTGCCAGCAGCTTAGAACAGGGGCGCTCCTACGAGCAGTACTTC
TRBJ2-2 | 15 | NA | TRBV15 | NA | CATSRQDANTGELFF | TGTGCCACCAGCAGACAGGACGCGAACACCGGGGAGCTGTTTTTT
TRBJ1-2 | 11 | NA | TRBV7-9 | NA | CASSLAGGYTF | TGTGCCAGCAGCTTAGCGGGGGGCTACACCTTC
TRBJ2-7 | 13 | NA | TRBV29-1 | NA | CSVAGTGNYEQYF | TGCAGCGTGGCCGGGACTGGGAACTACGAGCAGTACTTC
TRBJ1-1 | 13 | NA | TRBV29-1 | NA | CSVGQLLNTEAFF | TGCAGCGTTGGACAGCTATTGAACACTGAAGCTTTCTTT
TRBJ2-7 | 12 | NA | TRBV19 | NA | CASSDVYYEQYF | TGTGCCAGTAGCGATGTCTACTACGAGCAGTACTTC
TRBJ1-4 | 15 | TRBD1 | TRBV2 | NA | CASSESRGHSEKLFF | TGTGCCAGCAGTGAAAGCAGGGGGCATTCGGAAAAACTGTTTTTT
TRBJ2-1 | 12 | NA | TRBV30 | NA | CAWGSSYNEQFF | TGTGCCTGGGGCTCCTCCTACAATGAGCAGTTCTTC
TRBJ1-5 | 13 | NA | TRBV19 | NA | CASSEDAMQPQHF | TGTGCCAGTAGTGAGGACGCGATGCAGCCCCAGCATTTT
TRBJ2-6 | 16 | NA | TRBV11-2 | NA | CASSSSVSSGANVLTF | TGTGCCAGCAGCTCAAGTGTGAGCTCTGGGGCCAACGTCCTGACTTTC
TRBJ2-5 | 13 | TRBD1 | TRBV29-1 | NA | CSVRDSRQETQYF | TGCAGCGTTCGGGACAGCCGACAAGAGACCCAGTACTTC
TRBJ2-7 | 13 | NA | TRBV7-2 | NA | CASSPPTSYEQYF | TGTGCCAGCAGCCCTCCGACCTCCTACGAGCAGTACTTC
TRBJ2-1 | 14 | NA | TRBV18 | NA | CASSPRSGGNEQFF | TGTGCCAGCTCACCACGTTCGGGCGGCAATGAGCAGTTCTTC
TRBJ1-6 | 16 | NA | TRBV6-1 | NA | CASRATASSYNSPLHF | TGTGCCAGCAGGGCGACAGCGAGCTCCTATAATTCACCCCTCCACTTT
TRBJ2-7 | 14 | TRBD1 | TRBV27 | NA | CASSLRGQGYEQYF | TGTGCCAGCAGTTTAAGGGGACAGGGATACGAGCAGTACTTC
TRBJ1-2 | 12 | NA | TRBV7-2 | once | CASSWGASGYTF | TGTGCCAGCAGCTGGGGGGCGTCTGGCTACACCTTC
TRBJ2-7 | 15 | NA | TRBV6-5 | NA | CASSYTPTEAYEQYF | TGTGCCAGCAGTTACACCCCGACGGAGGCCTACGAGCAGTACTTC
TRBJ1-3 | 16 | TRBD1 | TRBV30 | NA | CAWTSRGQISGNTIYF | TGTGCCTGGACGAGCCGGGGACAGATCTCTGGAAACACCATATATTTT
TRBJ2-1 | 16 | NA | TRBV24-1 | NA | CATSDLTASSYNEQFF | TGTGCCACCAGTGATTTAACGGCCAGCTCCTACAATGAGCAGTTCTTC
TRBJ2-5 | 15 | NA | TRBV6-6 | NA | CASSYRSQGWETQYF | TGTGCCAGCAGTTACCGCAGCCAGGGGTGGGAGACCCAGTACTTC
TRBJ2-7 | 12 | NA | TRBV20-1 | NA | CSARGGRNEQYF | TGCAGTGCTAGGGGTGGACGCAACGAGCAGTACTTC
TRBJ2-3 | 14 | TRBD1 | TRBV2 | NA | CASLRDRVTDTQYF | TGTGCCAGCCTTAGGGACAGGGTCACAGATACGCAGTATTTT
TRBJ2-7 | 15 | TRBD1 | TRBV4-2 | NA | CASSQVDRTGDEQYF | TGTGCCAGCAGCCAAGTAGATCGGACAGGGGACGAGCAGTACTTC